One and the same sample provided the 10 T cell receptor beta chains below, sequenced in a study of blood T cell repertoires in COVID-19. Assay used: immunoSEQ multiplex PCR; TCRdb lists only in-frame clones, some missing. The sample includes 200,000 to 250,000 clones, roughly 86% of them seen just once. The material sequenced was peripheral blood. The source is a man aged 50-59 years with acute or convalescent COVID-19.

This chain links TRBV27 with TRBJ1-1; 7 bases align to TRBD1. The CDR3 runs 18 residues. J lost 3 bases, V lost 6 bases, and 19 bases had no gene match. Per the germline V gene, CDR1 is MNHEY and CDR2 is SMNVEV (reference sequence). CDR3 region: CASRPDRAQGSLYTEAFF. In nucleotides, the CDR3 is TGTGCCAGCAGACCTGACAGGGCCCAGGGATCGTTGTACACTGAAGCTTTCTTT.

CDR3 coding DNA: TGTGCCAGCAGCATAAGGGGACAGGGAGCTGAAGCTTTCTTT. This sequence encodes CASSIRGQGAEAFF. The J gene is TRBJ1-1, the V gene TRBV11-3; TRBD1 agrees at 9 bases. The junction had 7 bases not matched to a gene; V was cut back by 5 bases and J by 6 bases. The germline gives CDR1 SGHNT, CDR2 YENEEA. The CDR3 sequence is 14 residues long. The whole variable domain, filled in from reference TRBV11-3 and TRBJ1-1, reads EAGVVQSPRYKIIEKKQPVAFWCNPISGHNTLYWYLQNLGQGPELLIRYENEEAVDDSQLPKDRFSAERLKGVDSTLKIQPAELGDSAVYLCASSIRGQGAEAFFGQGTRLTVV.

The V and J genes are TRBV5-4 and TRBJ2-1; possibly TRBD1 for D (5 bases). The CDR3 is 16 amino acids. The germline V gene encodes CDR1 SGHNT and CDR2 YYREEE (reference sequence). V lost 0 bases to trimming and J lost 0 bases, with 10 bases between them. The CDR3 sequence: CASSLGQFSSYNEQFF. CDR3 DNA: TGTGCCAGCAGCTTGGGACAGTTCAGCTCCTACAATGAGCAGTTCTTC.

The rearrangement joins TRBV29-1 to TRBJ2-7, with 9 bases matching TRBD1. The trim removed 1 base at V and 2 bases at J, leaving 6 bases unmatched. The germline V gene has CDR1 SQVTM and CDR2 ANQGSEA. The CDR3 consists of 15 residues. The CDR3 loop is CSVEVGQGRTYEQYF. The CDR3 nucleotides are TGCAGCGTTGAAGTGGGACAGGGAAGGACCTACGAGCAGTACTTC.

In its sample, this clone was seen a few times. The V gene is TRBV10-1, the J gene TRBJ2-3; 8 nucleotides align to TRBD2. The germline CDR1 and CDR2 sequences are WNHNN and SYGVQD (reference sequence). The junction had 5 bases not matched to a gene; V was cut back by 3 bases and J by 3 bases. The CDR3 totals 15 residues. The CDR3 loop reads CASSEGSGDTDTQYF. DNA for the CDR3: TGCGCCAGCAGTGAAGGTAGCGGGGATACAGATACGCAGTATTTT.

The CDR3 sequence is CASSRRTGGNEKLFF. The CDR3 region has the DNA TGTGCCAGCAGCCGACGGACGGGAGGTAATGAAAAACTGTTTTTT. V gene TRBV7-9 combines with J gene TRBJ1-4; no definite D call. CDR1 and CDR2 (germline): SEHNR, FQNEAQ (reference sequence). The CDR3 sequence is 15 residues long. Deletions cut 5 bases from V and 4 bases from J, with 14 bases between.

The V and J genes are TRBV6-4 and TRBJ2-3; 7 positions match TRBD2. V gave up 2 bases and J gave up 6 bases; unmatched junction bases: 8. The CDR3 has 15 residues. Germline V gives CDR1 MRHNA, CDR2 SNTAGT. The DNA for the CDR3 is TGTGCCAGCAGTGACCGGGCGGGAGCCCTGGATACGCAGTATTTT. The encoded protein is CASSDRAGALDTQYF.

The chain carries TRBV3-1 (or the pseudogene TRBV3-2) and TRBJ2-2, with 8 bases fitting TRBD2. In germline, CDR1 is LGHDT, CDR2 YNNKEL (reference sequence). This CDR3 contains 17 residues. J gave up 6 bases and V 6 bases, and 15 bases lay outside the gene matches. The DNA of the CDR3 is TGTGCCAGCAGGCTGGAAAGTAGCGGGGAAGTTGCCGGGGAGCTGTTTTTT. Its translation: CASRLESSGEVAGELFF.

The V and J genes are TRBV30 and TRBJ1-5, with D uncertain. CDR1 GTSNPN and CDR2 SVGIG come from the germline V gene (reference sequence). Trimming pared 2 bases from V and 7 bases from J, leaving 12 bases between. The CDR3 is 13 residues long. In DNA form, the CDR3 reads TGTGCCTGGAGTTGGAAGGGAGGGCAGCCCCAGCATTTT. It codes for CAWSWKGGQPQHF.

The chain uses TRBV5-1 and TRBJ2-7, with TRBD1 matching over 7 bases. Unmatched junction bases numbered 3, after V lost 3 bases and J lost 3 bases. Germline CDR1 is SGHRS and CDR2 is YFSETQ. This CDR3 is built from 13 residues. CDR3 bases: TGCGCCAGCAGCTATCAGGGGGTCTACGAGCAGTACTTC. Amino acids: CASSYQGVYEQYF.